This passage covers 8 T cell receptor beta chains from one sample sequenced in a study of blood T cell repertoires in COVID-19. Libraries were prepared by immunoSEQ multiplex PCR; TCRdb keeps only in-frame clonotypes and omits some of them. The sample shows more than 200,000 clones, 85% to 90% of them seen only once. The sample comprised peripheral blood. The receptors derive from a young man with COVID-19, enrolled during active disease.

V usage is TRBV3-1 (or the pseudogene TRBV3-2) and J usage is TRBJ2-5, with TRBD2 matching over 7 bases. V lost 1 base, J lost 9 bases, and 8 bases stayed unmatched. The V gene's germline CDR1 is LGHDT and CDR2 YNNKEL (reference sequence). This CDR3 contains 14 residues. In DNA, the CDR3 is TGTGCCAGCAGCCAAGGGCGGGACTATAGTGCCCAGTACTTC. Translated, it gives CASSQGRDYSAQYF.

Of note for this clone: Other nucleotide sequences in the sample specify the same CDR3. J is TRBJ1-1 and V is TRBV9; D gene ambiguous. This CDR3 contains 13 residues. Trimming stripped 0 bases from V and 2 bases from J, with 5 bases between. In germline, CDR1 is SGDLS, CDR2 YYNGEE. The CDR3 sequence is CASSVVSNTEAFF. In DNA, the CDR3 is TGTGCCAGCAGCGTAGTATCCAACACTGAAGCTTTCTTT.

The V and J genes are TRBV6-5 and TRBJ1-3, with 7 nucleotides matching TRBD1. The CDR3 loop spans 16 amino acids. The V segment lost 4 bases and the J segment 0 bases; nucleotides outside the gene matches: 6. Germline lookup yields CDR1 MNHEY and CDR2 SVGAGI. The CDR3, as DNA: TGTGCCAGCAGTTTGGACAGGACCTTCTCTGGAAACACCATATATTTT. Protein product: CASSLDRTFSGNTIYF.

The genes are TRBV10-3 and TRBJ1-1; D remains unclear. Germline lookup yields CDR1 ENHRY and CDR2 SYGVKD. V lost 6 bases, J lost 0 bases, and 11 bases lay in between. The CDR3 runs to 14 residues. The CDR3 is CAIRATGVNTEAFF. CDR3 in DNA: TGTGCCATCAGGGCAACTGGAGTGAACACTGAAGCTTTCTTT.

This sequence joins TRBV7-2 and TRBJ2-3; D is unclear. Germline CDR1 SGHTA, CDR2 FQGNSA. CDR3 length: 16 amino acids. Trimming shortened V by 5 bases and J by 2 bases, and 17 bases separated the two germline ends. The CDR3 spells CASSAYRIPVTDTQYF. CDR3 in DNA: TGTGCCAGCAGCGCCTACCGAATCCCTGTCACAGATACGCAGTATTTT. Full variable domain (missing parts from reference TRBV7-2 and TRBJ2-3): GAGVSQSPSNKVTEKGKDVELRCDPISGHTALYWYRQSLGQGLEFLIYFQGNSAPDKSGLPSDRFSAERTGGSVSTLTIQRTQQEDSAVYLCASSAYRIPVTDTQYFGPGTRLTVL.

This clone was found a few times. The chain carries TRBV5-5 and TRBJ1-2, with a possible D match to TRBD1 (5 bases). This CDR3 is 14 amino acids long. V gave up 0 bases and J gave up 2 bases, with 8 bases separating them. Germline V gene sequence: CDR1 SGHKS, CDR2 YYEKEE (reference sequence). In DNA form, the CDR3 reads TGTGCCAGCAGCTTGGTAACAGGCAACTATGGCTACACCTTC. This sequence encodes CASSLVTGNYGYTF.

The gene calls are TRBV19 and TRBJ2-7, with TRBD2 matching 8 bases. J was trimmed by 1 base and V by 6 bases; bases with no gene match: 8. This CDR3 has 15 residues. In germline, CDR1 is LNHDA, CDR2 SQIVND (reference sequence). The CDR3 sequence is CASSLTSGASYEQYF. Here the CDR3 DNA reads TGTGCCAGTAGCTTAACTAGCGGTGCTTCCTACGAGCAGTACTTC.

V usage is TRBV30 and J usage is TRBJ1-3; D is perhaps TRBD1 (6 bases). The length of the CDR3 is 14 residues. Per germline, CDR1 GTSNPN and CDR2 SVGIG (reference sequence). Trimming took 0 bases from V and 4 from J, leaving 10 bases between them. The CDR3 nucleotides are TGTGCCTGGAGTGTATGGGGGCTCGGAAACACCATATATTTT. Translation gives CAWSVWGLGNTIYF.